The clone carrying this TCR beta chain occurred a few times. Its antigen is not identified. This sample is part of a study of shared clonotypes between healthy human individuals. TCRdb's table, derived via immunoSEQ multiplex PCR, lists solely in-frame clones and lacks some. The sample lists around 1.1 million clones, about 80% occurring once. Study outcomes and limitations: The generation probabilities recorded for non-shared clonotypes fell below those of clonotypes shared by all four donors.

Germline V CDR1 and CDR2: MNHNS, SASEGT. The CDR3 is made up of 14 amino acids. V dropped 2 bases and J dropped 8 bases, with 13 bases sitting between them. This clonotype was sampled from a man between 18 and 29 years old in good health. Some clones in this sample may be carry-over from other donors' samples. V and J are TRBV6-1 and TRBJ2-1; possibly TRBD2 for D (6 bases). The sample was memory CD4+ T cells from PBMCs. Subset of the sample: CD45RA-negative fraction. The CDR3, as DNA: TGTGCCAGCAGTGAACAGCGACTAGTCCATGAGCAGTTCTTC. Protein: CASSEQRLVHEQFF.